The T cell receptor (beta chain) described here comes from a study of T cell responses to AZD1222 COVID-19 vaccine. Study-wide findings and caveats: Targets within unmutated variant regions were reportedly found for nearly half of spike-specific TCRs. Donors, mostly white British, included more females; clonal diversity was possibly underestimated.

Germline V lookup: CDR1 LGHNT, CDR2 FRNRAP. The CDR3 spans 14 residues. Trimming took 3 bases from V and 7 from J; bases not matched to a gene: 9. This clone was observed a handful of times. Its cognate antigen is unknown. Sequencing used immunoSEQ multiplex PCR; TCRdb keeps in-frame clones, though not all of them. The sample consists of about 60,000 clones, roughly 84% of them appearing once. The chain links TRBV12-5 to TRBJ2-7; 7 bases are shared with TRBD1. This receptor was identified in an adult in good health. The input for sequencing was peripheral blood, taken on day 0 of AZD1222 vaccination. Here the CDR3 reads CASGFRDRVGEQYF. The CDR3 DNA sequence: TGTGCTAGTGGTTTCAGAGACAGGGTGGGAGAGCAGTACTTC.